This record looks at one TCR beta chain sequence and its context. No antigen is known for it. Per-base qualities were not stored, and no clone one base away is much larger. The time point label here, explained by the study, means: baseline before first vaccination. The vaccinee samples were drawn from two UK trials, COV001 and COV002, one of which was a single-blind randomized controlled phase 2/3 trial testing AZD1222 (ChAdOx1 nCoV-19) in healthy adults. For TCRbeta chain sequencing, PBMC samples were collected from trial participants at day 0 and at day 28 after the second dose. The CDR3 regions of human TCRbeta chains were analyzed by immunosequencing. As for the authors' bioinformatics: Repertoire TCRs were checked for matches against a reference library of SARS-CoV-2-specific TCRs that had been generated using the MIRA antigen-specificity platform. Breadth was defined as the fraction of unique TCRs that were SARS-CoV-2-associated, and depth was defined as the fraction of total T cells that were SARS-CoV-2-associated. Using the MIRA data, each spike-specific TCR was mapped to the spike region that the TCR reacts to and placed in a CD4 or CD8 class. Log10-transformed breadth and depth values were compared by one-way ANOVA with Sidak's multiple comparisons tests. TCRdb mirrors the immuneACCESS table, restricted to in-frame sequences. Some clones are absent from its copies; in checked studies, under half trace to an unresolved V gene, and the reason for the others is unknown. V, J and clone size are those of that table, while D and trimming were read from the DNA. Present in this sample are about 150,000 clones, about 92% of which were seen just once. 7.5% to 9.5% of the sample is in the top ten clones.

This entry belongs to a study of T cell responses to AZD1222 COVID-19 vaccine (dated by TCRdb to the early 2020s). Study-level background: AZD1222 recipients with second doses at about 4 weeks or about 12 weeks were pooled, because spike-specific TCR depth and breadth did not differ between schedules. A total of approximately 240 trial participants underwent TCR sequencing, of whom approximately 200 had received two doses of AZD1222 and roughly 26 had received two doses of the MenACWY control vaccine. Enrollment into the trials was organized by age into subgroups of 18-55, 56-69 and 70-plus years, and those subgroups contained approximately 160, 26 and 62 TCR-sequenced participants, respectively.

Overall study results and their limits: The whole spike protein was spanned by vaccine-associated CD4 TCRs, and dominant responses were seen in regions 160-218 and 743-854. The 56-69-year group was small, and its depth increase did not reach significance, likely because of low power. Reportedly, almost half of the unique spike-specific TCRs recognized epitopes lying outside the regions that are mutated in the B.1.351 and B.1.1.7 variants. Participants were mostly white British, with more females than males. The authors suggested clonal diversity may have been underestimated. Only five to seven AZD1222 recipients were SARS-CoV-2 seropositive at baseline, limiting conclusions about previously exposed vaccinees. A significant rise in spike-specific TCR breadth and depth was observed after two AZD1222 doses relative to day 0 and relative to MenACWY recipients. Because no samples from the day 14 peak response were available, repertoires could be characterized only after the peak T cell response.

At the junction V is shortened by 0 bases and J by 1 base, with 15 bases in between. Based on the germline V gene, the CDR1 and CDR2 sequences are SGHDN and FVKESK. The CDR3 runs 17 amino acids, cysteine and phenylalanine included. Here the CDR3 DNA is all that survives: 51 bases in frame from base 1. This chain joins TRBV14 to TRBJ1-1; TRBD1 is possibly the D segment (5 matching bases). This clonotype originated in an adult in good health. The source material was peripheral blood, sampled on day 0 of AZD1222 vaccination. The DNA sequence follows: TGTGCCAGCAGCCAAGAAGGGAGACAGATGACGAACACTGAAGCTTTCTTT. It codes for CASSQEGRQMTNTEAFF.